These 9 T cell receptor beta chains were sequenced from one sample in a study of cytomegalovirus exposure and HLA in healthy donors. The PCR employed 60 Vbeta primers together with 13 Jbeta primers. Data came from immunoSEQ multiplex PCR; TCRdb stores just in-frame clones and leaves some out. The sample has approximately 140,000 clones, 65% to 90% seen once. The sample consisted of PBMCs. The receptors stem from a girl under 10 years old in good health and CMV-seronegative.

The chain links TRBV11-2 to TRBJ2-2, with D perhaps TRBD2 (5 bases). This CDR3 is 16 amino acids long. Germline V lookup: CDR1 SGHAT, CDR2 FQNNGV. V was trimmed by 1 base and J by 1 base, leaving 10 bases between them. CDR3 sequence (DNA): TGTGCCAGCAGCTTAGGCGGGCGCCTGAACACCGGGGAGCTGTTTTTT. Translation gives CASSLGGRLNTGELFF.

The rearrangement joins TRBV19 to TRBJ1-2; 7 bases agree with TRBD1. The ends lost 5 bases at V and 8 bases at J; junction bases unmatched: 11. There are 14 residues in the CDR3. Germline lookup yields CDR1 LNHDA and CDR2 SQIVND (reference sequence). The CDR3 DNA follows: TGTGCCAGTAGTGCGGGACAGTCCTATGGAGGCTACACCTTC. Its translation: CASSAGQSYGGYTF. The full variable domain, rest sourced from reference TRBV19 and TRBJ1-2, is DGGITQSPKYLFRKEGQNVTLSCEQNLNHDAMYWYRQDPGQGLRLIYYSQIVNDFQKGDIAEGYSVSREKKESFPLTVTSAQKNPTAFYLCASSAGQSYGGYTFGSGTRLTVV.

Regarding this clone: One junction end does not reproduce the germline sequence, and a read error may be involved. CDR3 in amino acids: CSSSLTPSTGSYEQYF. The CDR3 DNA reads as TGTTCCAGCAGCTTAACGCCTTCGACAGGCTCCTACGAGCAGTACTTC. V and J are TRBV7-9 and TRBJ2-7, with D tentatively TRBD1 (6 bases). CDR1 and CDR2 (germline): SEHNR, FQNEAQ (reference sequence). The CDR3 is 16 residues long.

This clone was counted only a few times. The chain links TRBV2 to TRBJ1-5, with D unclear. Trimming cost V 3 bases and J 0 bases, with 6 bases left between them. Per germline, CDR1 SNHLY and CDR2 FYNNEI. The CDR3 extends over 14 amino acids. CDR3 bases: TGTGCCAGCAGTGACGGAGATAGCAATCAGCCCCAGCATTTT. It specifies CASSDGDSNQPQHF.

This clone was seen only once. V and J are TRBV4-3 and TRBJ2-1; maybe TRBD2 (7 bases). CDR3 length: 17 residues. Germline lookup yields CDR1 LGHNA and CDR2 YSLEER. Deletions cut 0 bases from V and 1 base from J, with 13 bases between. CDR3 protein: CASSQDGGGASYNEQFF. CDR3 sequence (DNA): TGCGCCAGCAGCCAAGATGGAGGGGGGGCTTCCTACAATGAGCAGTTCTTC.

CDR3 region: CASSFDSSYGYTF. The CDR3, as DNA: TGCGCCAGCAGCTTTGACAGCTCCTATGGCTACACCTTC. The chain combines TRBV5-1 with TRBJ1-2; tentatively, D is TRBD1 (5 bases). The V and J ends lost 2 bases and 4 bases respectively, with 9 bases between them. The CDR3 is 13 residues long. The germline V gene encodes CDR1 SGHRS and CDR2 YFSETQ.

The chain has TRBV28 and TRBJ2-3, with D possibly matching TRBD2 (6 bases). CDR1 is MDHEN, CDR2 SYDVKM, per germline. This CDR3 spans 16 amino acids. Trimming cost V 5 bases and J 4 bases, with 19 bases left between them. The CDR3 DNA is TGTGCCAGCAGTCCTTGGGACTTATCGACGGCAGATACGCAGTATTTT. It translates to CASSPWDLSTADTQYF.

V and J are TRBV7-2 and TRBJ1-5, with 7 bases lining up with TRBD1. This CDR3 is 13 amino acids long. Trimming removed 5 bases from V and 9 bases from J; junction bases left unmatched: 7. Germline CDR1 is SGHTA and CDR2 is FQGNSA. CDR3 region: CASSQDRNGPQHF. The CDR3 DNA reads as TGTGCCAGCAGCCAGGACAGGAACGGGCCCCAGCATTTT.

The J gene is TRBJ1-2, the V gene TRBV6-5; D remains unclear. Per germline, CDR1 MNHEY and CDR2 SVGAGI. V was trimmed by 0 bases and J by 2 bases, leaving 7 bases between them. This CDR3 is built from 14 residues. This CDR3 is CASSYSSGNYGYTF. In DNA form, the CDR3 reads TGTGCCAGCAGTTACTCATCGGGAAACTATGGCTACACCTTC.